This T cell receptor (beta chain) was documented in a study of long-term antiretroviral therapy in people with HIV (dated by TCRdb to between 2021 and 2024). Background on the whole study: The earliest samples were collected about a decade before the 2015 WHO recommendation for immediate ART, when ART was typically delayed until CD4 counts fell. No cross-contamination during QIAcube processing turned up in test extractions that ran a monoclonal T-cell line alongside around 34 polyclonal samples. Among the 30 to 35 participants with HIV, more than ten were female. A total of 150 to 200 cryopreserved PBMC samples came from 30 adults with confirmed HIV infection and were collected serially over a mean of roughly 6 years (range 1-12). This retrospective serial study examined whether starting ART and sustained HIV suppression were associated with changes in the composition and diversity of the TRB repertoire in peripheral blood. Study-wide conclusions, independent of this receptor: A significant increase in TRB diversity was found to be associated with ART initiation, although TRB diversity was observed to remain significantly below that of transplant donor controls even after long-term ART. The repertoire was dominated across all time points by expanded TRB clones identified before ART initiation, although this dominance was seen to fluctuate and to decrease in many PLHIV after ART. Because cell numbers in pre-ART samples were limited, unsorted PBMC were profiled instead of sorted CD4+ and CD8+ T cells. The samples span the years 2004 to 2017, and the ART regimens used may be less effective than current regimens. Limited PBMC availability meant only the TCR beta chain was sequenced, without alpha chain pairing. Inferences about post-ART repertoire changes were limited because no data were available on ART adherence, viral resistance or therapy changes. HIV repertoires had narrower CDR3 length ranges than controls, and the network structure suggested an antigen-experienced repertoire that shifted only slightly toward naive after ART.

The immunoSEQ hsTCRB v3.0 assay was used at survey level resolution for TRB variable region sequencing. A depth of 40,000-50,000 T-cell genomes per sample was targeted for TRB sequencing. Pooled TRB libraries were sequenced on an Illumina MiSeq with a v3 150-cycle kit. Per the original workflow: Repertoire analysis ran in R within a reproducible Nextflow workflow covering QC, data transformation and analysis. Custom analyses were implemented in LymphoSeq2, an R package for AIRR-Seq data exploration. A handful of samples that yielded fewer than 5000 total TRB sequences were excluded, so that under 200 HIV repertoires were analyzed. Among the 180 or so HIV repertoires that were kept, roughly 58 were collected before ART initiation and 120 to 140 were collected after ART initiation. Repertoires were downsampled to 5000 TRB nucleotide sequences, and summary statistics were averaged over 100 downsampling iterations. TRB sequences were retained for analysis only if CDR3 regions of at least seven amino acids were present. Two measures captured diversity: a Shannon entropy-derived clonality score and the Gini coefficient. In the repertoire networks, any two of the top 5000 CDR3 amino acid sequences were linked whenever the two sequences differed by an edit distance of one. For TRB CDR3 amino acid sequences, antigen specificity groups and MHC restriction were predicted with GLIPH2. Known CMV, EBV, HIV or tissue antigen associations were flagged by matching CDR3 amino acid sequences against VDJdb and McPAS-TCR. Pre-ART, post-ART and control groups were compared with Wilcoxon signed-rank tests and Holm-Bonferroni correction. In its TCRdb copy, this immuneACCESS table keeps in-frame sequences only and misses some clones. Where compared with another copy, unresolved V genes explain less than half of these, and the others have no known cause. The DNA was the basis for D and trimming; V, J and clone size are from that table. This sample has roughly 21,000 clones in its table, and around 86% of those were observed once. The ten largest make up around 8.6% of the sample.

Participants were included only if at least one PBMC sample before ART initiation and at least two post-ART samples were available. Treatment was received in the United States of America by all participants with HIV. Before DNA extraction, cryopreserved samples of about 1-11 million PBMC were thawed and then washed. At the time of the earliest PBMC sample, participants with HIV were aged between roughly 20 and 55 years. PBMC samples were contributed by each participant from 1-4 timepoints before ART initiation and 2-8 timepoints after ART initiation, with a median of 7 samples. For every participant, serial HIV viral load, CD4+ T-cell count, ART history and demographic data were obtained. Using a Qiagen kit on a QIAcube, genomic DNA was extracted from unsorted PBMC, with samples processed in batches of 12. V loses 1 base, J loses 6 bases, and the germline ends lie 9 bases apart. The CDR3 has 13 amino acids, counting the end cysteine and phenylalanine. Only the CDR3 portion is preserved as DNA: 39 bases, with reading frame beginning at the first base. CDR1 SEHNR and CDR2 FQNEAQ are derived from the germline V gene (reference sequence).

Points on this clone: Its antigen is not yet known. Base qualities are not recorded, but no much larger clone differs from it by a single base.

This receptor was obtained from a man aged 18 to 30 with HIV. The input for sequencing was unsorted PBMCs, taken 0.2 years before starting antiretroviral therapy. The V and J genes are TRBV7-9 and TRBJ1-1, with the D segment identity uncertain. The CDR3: CASSLGTIPEAFF. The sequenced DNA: TGTGCCAGCAGCTTAGGGACGATCCCTGAAGCTTTCTTT. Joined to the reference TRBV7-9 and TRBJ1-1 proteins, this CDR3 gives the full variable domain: DTGVSQNPRHKITKRGQNVTFRCDPISEHNRLYWYRQTLGQGPEFLTYFQNEAQLEKSRLLSDRFSAERPKGSFSTLEIQRTEQGDSAMYLCASSLGTIPEAFFGQGTRLTVV.